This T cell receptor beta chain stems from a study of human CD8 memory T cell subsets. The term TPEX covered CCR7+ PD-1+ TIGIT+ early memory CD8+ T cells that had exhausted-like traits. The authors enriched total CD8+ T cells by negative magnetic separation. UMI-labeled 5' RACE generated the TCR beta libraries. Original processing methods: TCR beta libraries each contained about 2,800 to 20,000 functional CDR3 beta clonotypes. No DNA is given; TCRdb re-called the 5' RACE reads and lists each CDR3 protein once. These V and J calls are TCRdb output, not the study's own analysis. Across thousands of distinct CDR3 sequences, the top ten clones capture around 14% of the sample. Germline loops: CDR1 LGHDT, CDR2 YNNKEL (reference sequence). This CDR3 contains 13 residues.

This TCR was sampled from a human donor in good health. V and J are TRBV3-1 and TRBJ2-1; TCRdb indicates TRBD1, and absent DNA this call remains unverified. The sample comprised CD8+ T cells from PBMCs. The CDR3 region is CASSQGQYNEQFF.